This TCR beta chain was profiled in a study of T-cell memory formation after mild COVID-19. Study summary: Among the donors, TCR clusters were largely specific to each donor. Study-level results: Proof of SARS-CoV-2 specificity was absent for the second-wave clones that crested on day 37.

From the 5' RACE reads, TCRdb called clonotypes with MiXCR, one entry per CDR3 protein. The sample contains a few hundred thousand distinct CDR3 sequences, less than 20% of which appear only once. As concerns this clonotype: Its antigen remains unknown.

This receptor was identified in a man aged 18 to 35 who had mild COVID-19 (a few samples of this study predate the infection). Cell type and time point are not known. The sequenced sample was PBMCs or a T cell subset sorted from them (not recorded which).

CDR3 amino acids: CASSSPDTTNEQFF. CDR3 DNA sequence: TGTGCCAGCAGCTCCCCGGACACCACGAATGAGCAGTTCTTC. J is TRBJ2-1 and V is TRBV7-9; possible D gene TRBD1, 5 bases. Germline V lookup: CDR1 SEHNR, CDR2 FQNEAQ (reference sequence). The CDR3 spans 14 residues. V was cut by 4 bases and J by 7 bases, with 14 bases left in between.